Listed below are T cell receptor beta chains from one sample, sequenced in a study of cytomegalovirus exposure and HLA in healthy donors. Assay: immunoSEQ multiplex PCR; the TCRdb copy retains only in-frame clones and omits some. The table has 85,000 to 120,000 clones, 83% seen once. Sequencing used PBMCs. Source of these receptors: a man aged 40-55 years in good health and CMV-seronegative. Each CDR3 is given with its conserved first and last residue. Each record gives: clone size, J gene, D gene, V gene, CDR3 DNA, CDR3 protein. D genes are given only for firm matches. For some rows the clone size is stated as once, few or many, or as a class when expanded; others skip it.

. TRBJ2-1 TRBD1 TRBV5-3 TGTGCCAGAAGCTTTAACCCGATCCGGGACAGGGAGGATGAGCAGTTCTTC CARSFNPIRDREDEQFF
. TRBJ1-3 . TRBV5-1 TGCGCCAGCAGCTTGGGCAGGATGGAAGGCACCATATATTTT CASSLGRMEGTIYF
. TRBJ2-5 . TRBV7-8 TGTGCCAGCAGCACGGGACTAGAGACCCAGTACTTC CASSTGLETQYF
once TRBJ2-7 . TRBV27 TGTGCCAGCGGGGGGCGGGGGGAGCAGTACTTC CASGGRGEQYF
. TRBJ2-7 . TRBV7-9 TGTTCCAGCAGCACAGGTTCCTACGAGCAGTACTTC CSSSTGSYEQYF
. TRBJ1-6 . TRBV9 TGTGCCAGCCAAGAGGGTCCCAATTCACCCCTCCACTTT CASQEGPNSPLHF
once TRBJ2-2 . TRBV7-9 TGTGCCAGCAGCTTCCGGGTTACCGGGGAGCTGTTTTTT CASSFRVTGELFF
. TRBJ2-7 TRBD1 TRBV5-1 TGCGCCAGCAGCTTGTGGGACAGGGGAGACGAGCAGTACTTC CASSLWDRGDEQYF
. TRBJ1-5 TRBD1 TRBV5-1 TGCGCCAGCAGCTTGGACAGGGGAGGCAATCAGCCCCAGCATTTT CASSLDRGGNQPQHF
. TRBJ1-4 TRBD1 TRBV5-8 TGTGCCAGCAGCCAGAAGGGACAGGATAATGAAAAACTGTTTTTT CASSQKGQDNEKLFF
. TRBJ1-2 TRBD1 TRBV11-2 TGTGCCAGCGACAGGGGGGCTACTAACTATGGCTACACCTTC CASDRGATNYGYTF
. TRBJ2-7 TRBD1 TRBV2 TGTGCCAGCAGTGAAGGGGGACAGGGAACCTACGAGCAGTACTTC CASSEGGQGTYEQYF
. TRBJ1-5 . TRBV6-4 TGTGCCACTGTAGGGGGAGATAGCAATCAGCCCCAGCATTTT CATVGGDSNQPQHF
. TRBJ2-7 TRBD1 TRBV29-1 TGCAGCGCTGGACAGGGCCCTTTTCCCTACGAGCAGTACTTC CSAGQGPFPYEQYF
. TRBJ2-1 TRBD2 TRBV2 TGTGCCAGCAGCCCCTGGCGGGGGGGCGGGAATGAGCAGTTCTTC CASSPWRGGGNEQFF
. TRBJ2-2 . TRBV21-1 TGTGTCAGCAGCAATGCCCGCTCCTGGGGGGAGCGGGGGACCGGGGAGCTGTTTTTT CVSSNARSWGERGTGELFF
once TRBJ2-7 TRBD1 TRBV29-1 TGCAGCGCCGGGACAGGGACGTACGAGCAGTACTTC CSAGTGTYEQYF
. TRBJ2-7 TRBD1 TRBV11-2 TGTGCCAGCAGTTTTCCGGGACAGGGCTACGAGCAGTACTTC CASSFPGQGYEQYF
. TRBJ1-2 . TRBV27 TGTGCCAGCAGGGGTAATGGGGCTAAAAGCTACACCTTC CASRGNGAKSYTF
few TRBJ1-4 TRBD1 TRBV5-4 TGTGCCAGCAGTCCCGGGACAGCAACTAATGAAAAACTGTTTTTT CASSPGTATNEKLFF
. TRBJ1-2 TRBD1 TRBV29-1 TGCAGCGTTCGCGAAAGGTGGAGGGGGCTTGACTATGGCTACACCTTC CSVRERWRGLDYGYTF
few TRBJ1-1 . TRBV7-8 TGTGCCAGCAACGACAGACCGAACACTGAAGCTTTCTTT CASNDRPNTEAFF
. TRBJ1-1 . TRBV19 TGTGCCAGTAAAAGGGGGAACACTGAAGCTTTCTTT CASKRGNTEAFF